This T cell receptor beta chain stems from a study of blood T cell repertoires in COVID-19. Overall study context: The cDNA or gDNA used as material had been derived from T cells, B-cell-depleted T cells, or PBMCs.

J was trimmed by 9 bases and V by 4 bases; bases with no gene match: 8. This CDR3 is built from 13 residues. Germline V gene sequence: CDR1 LGHDT, CDR2 YNNKEL (reference sequence). The data were produced by immunoSEQ multiplex PCR, yet TCRdb's version contains in-frame clones alone and is incomplete. The sample lists over 250,000 clones, more than 75% seen once, with 0.9% to 1% in the top ten. The receptor's source is a woman between 40 and 55 years old who had recovered from COVID-19. Sequenced material: peripheral blood. The chain couples TRBV3-1 (or the pseudogene TRBV3-2) to TRBJ2-5; 7 nucleotides line up with TRBD1. As DNA, the CDR3 is TGTGCCAGCAGCCCGACAGGGCCTGGGGCCCAGTACTTC. It specifies CASSPTGPGAQYF.